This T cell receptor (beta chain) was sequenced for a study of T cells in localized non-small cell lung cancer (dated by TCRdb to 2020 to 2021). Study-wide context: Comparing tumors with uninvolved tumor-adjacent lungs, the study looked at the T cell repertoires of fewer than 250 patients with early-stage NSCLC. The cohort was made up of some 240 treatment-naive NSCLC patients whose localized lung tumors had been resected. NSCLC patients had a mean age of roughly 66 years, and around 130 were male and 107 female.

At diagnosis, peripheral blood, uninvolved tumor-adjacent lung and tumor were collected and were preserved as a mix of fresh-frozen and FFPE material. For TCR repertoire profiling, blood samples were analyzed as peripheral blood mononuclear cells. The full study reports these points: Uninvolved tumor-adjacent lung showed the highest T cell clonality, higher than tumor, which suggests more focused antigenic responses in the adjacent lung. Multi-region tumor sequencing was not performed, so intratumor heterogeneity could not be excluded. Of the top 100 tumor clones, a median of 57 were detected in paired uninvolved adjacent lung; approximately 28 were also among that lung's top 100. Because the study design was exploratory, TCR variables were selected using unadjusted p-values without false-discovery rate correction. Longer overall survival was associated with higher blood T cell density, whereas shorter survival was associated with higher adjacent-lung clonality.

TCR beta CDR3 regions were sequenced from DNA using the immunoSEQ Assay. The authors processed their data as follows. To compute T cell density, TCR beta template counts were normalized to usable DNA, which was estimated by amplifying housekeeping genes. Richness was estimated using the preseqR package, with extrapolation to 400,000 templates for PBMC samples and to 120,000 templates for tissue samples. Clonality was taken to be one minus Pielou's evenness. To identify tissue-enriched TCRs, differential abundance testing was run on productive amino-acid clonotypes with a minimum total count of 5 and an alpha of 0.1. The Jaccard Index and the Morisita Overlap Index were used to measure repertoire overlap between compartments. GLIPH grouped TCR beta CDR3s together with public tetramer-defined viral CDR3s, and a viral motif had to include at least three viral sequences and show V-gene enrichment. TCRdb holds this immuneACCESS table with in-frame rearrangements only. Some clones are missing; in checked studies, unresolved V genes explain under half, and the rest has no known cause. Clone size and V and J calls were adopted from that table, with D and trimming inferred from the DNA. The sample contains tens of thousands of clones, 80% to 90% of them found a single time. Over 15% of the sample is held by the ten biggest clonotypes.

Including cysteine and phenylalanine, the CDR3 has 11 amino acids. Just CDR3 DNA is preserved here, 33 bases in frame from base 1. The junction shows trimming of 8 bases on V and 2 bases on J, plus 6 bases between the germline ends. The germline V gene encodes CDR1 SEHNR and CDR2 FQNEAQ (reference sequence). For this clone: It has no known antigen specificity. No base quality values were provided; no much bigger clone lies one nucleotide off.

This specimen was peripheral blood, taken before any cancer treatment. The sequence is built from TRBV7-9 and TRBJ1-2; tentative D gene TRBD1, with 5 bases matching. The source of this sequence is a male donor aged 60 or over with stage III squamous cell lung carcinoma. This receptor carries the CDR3 CASGQNYGYTF. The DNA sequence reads TGTGCCAGCGGACAAAACTATGGCTACACCTTC.